The 8 T cell receptor beta chains below all came from one sample that was sequenced in a study of STAT5B mutations in CD4+ large granular lymphocyte leukemia. Generated by immunoSEQ multiplex PCR, the TCRdb table keeps only in-frame clones and is missing some. The sample lists 30,000 to 40,000 clones, around 89% seen once, with 0.97% in the top ten. Sequencing was carried out using CD4+ T cells from blood buffy coats. These receptors were collected from a human donor in good health.

The V call is TRBV6-5, the J call TRBJ2-7; D is uncertain. The V gene's germline CDR1 is MNHEY and CDR2 SVGAGI. This CDR3 spans 13 amino acids. Trimming removed 2 bases from V and 2 bases from J, with 7 bases in between. In nucleotides, the CDR3 is TGTGCCAGCAGTTACGCGCGGACCTACGAGCAGTACTTC. Protein sequence: CASSYARTYEQYF.

This chain joins TRBV6-5 and TRBJ2-7; TRBD1 agrees at 7 bases. J was trimmed by 2 bases and V by 6 bases; bases with no gene match: 10. CDR1 MNHEY and CDR2 SVGAGI come from the germline V gene. This CDR3 has 15 residues. CDR3: CASRGGVSLTYEQYF. The CDR3 nucleotides are TGTGCCAGCAGAGGGGGCGTGTCCCTCACCTACGAGCAGTACTTC.

V and J are TRBV6-6 and TRBJ2-7; 10 bases are shared with TRBD1. Trimming at V came to 7 bases and at J to 5 bases, leaving 8 bases not matched to a gene. CDR3 length equals 14 residues. Germline V gives CDR1 MNHNY, CDR2 SVGAGI (reference sequence). CDR3 bases: TGTGCCAGCACCCGGACAGGGGGAGTTGACGAGCAGTACTTC. This codes for CASTRTGGVDEQYF.

CDR3 protein: CASSAQRDTQYF. In nucleotides, the CDR3 is TGTGCCAGCAGCGCTCAGAGGGATACGCAGTATTTT. The chain is built from TRBV14 and TRBJ2-3, with D unresolved. CDR1 is SGHDN, CDR2 FVKESK, per germline. This CDR3 contains 12 residues. V lost 5 bases, J lost 6 bases, and 9 bases lay in between.

V is TRBV7-8 and J is TRBJ2-7; TRBD1 agrees at 10 bases. The CDR3 is 16 amino acids. Germline V gene lookup returns CDR1 SGHVS and CDR2 FQNEAQ. Losses at the gene ends were 6 bases for V and 3 bases for J; bases not matched to a gene: 11. CDR3 DNA: TGTGCCAGCAGTCAAGGGAGGAGGACAGGGGGCTACGAGCAGTACTTC. This sequence encodes CASSQGRRTGGYEQYF.

This chain connects TRBV5-1 to TRBJ1-4; D is unresolved. This CDR3 has 13 residues. CDR1 SGHRS and CDR2 YFSETQ come from the germline V gene. Trimming pared 4 bases from V and 12 bases from J, leaving 16 bases between. The CDR3 coding sequence is TGCGCCAGCAGCAGGGATGACCCAGAGGAACTGTTTTTT. Residues: CASSRDDPEELFF.

CDR3 residues: CASSLYWIKRYNEQFF. In DNA, the CDR3 is TGTGCCAGCAGCTTATATTGGATAAAGAGATACAATGAGCAGTTCTTC. This chain links TRBV7-2 with TRBJ2-1; D not certain. Trimming cost V 2 bases and J 4 bases, with 15 bases left between them. The CDR3 runs 16 residues. Per the germline V gene, CDR1 is SGHTA and CDR2 is FQGNSA.

The chain combines TRBV7-9 with TRBJ1-1; TRBD1 might be the D (5 bases). Looked up from germline, CDR1 is SEHNR and CDR2 is FQNEAQ (reference sequence). The CDR3 totals 13 residues. V was clipped by 5 bases and J by 9 bases, with 16 bases between them. CDR3 DNA: TGTGCCAGCAGCCCCCGGGTACGGACAAAAGCTTTCTTT. Translation: CASSPRVRTKAFF.